These 20 T cell receptor beta chains originate from one sample sequenced in a study of control samples from healthy donors and cancer patients. Clones were sequenced by immunoSEQ multiplex PCR, and TCRdb holds only the in-frame ones, with some missing. The profile shows about 130,000 clones, more than 85% of them singletons. Sample: blood. Receptor source: a young man in good health.

This chain links TRBV2 with TRBJ2-3; 11 bases fit TRBD2. The germline gives CDR1 SNHLY, CDR2 FYNNEI. The CDR3 has 15 residues. Trimming cost V 4 bases and J 5 bases; bases outside gene matches: 5. Written as DNA, the CDR3 is TGTGCCAGCAGTGGGTTAGCGGGGGGGATAGATACGCAGTATTTT. This encodes CASSGLAGGIDTQYF. The complete variable domain, with remaining parts taken from reference TRBV2 and TRBJ2-3, reads EPEVTQTPSHQVTQMGQEVILRCVPISNHLYFYWYRQILGQKVEFLVSFYNNEISEKSEIFDDQFSVERPDGSNFTLKIRSTKLEDSAMYFCASSGLAGGIDTQYFGPGTRLTVL.

The table lists this clone with a few counts. The chain uses TRBV7-2 and TRBJ1-4; D not resolved. The V end was cut by 1 base, the J end by 8 bases, with 8 bases between. The germline V gene encodes CDR1 SGHTA and CDR2 FQGNSA. The CDR3 is made up of 13 amino acids. Here the CDR3 reads CASSLGTWEKLFF. The CDR3, as DNA: TGTGCCAGCAGCTTAGGGACGTGGGAAAAACTGTTTTTT.

J is TRBJ1-2 and V is TRBV9; 7 bases are shared with TRBD1. V gave up 4 bases and J gave up 6 bases; unmatched junction bases: 9. Germline V gene data show CDR1 as SGDLS and CDR2 as YYNGEE. This CDR3 is 14 amino acids long. The CDR3 here is CASSTRQGSNGYTF. For the CDR3, the DNA is TGTGCCAGCAGCACGCGACAGGGCTCCAATGGCTACACCTTC.

V usage is TRBV4-1 and J usage is TRBJ2-2; no reliable D call. Trimming took off 6 bases at V and 0 bases at J, with 11 bases between the two ends. Germline CDR1 is MGHRA and CDR2 is YSYEKL. The CDR3 extends over 15 amino acids. This CDR3 reads CASSSRQTNTGELFF. In DNA, the CDR3 is TGCGCCAGCAGTTCTCGACAAACGAACACCGGGGAGCTGTTTTTT.

This chain connects TRBV9 to TRBJ2-5, with TRBD1 matching over 8 bases. The ends lost 3 bases at V and 5 bases at J; junction bases unmatched: 6. The length of the CDR3 is 14 residues. Germline V gives CDR1 SGDLS, CDR2 YYNGEE. CDR3 protein: CASSENRGRETQYF. The DNA for the CDR3 is TGTGCCAGCAGCGAGAACAGGGGGAGGGAGACCCAGTACTTC.

V is TRBV10-3 and J is TRBJ1-2, with TRBD1 identical over 7 bases. With 6 bases clipped from V and 0 bases from J, the junction kept 4 bases outside the gene matches. This CDR3 is built from 14 residues. The germline V gene encodes CDR1 ENHRY and CDR2 SYGVKD. In DNA form, the CDR3 reads TGTGCCATCAGCCCAGGGGGTCCTAACTATGGCTACACCTTC. Translation: CAISPGGPNYGYTF.

V usage is TRBV12-3 or TRBV12-4 and J usage is TRBJ1-4; D remains ambiguous. V lost 6 bases to trimming and J lost 8 bases, with 13 bases between them. This CDR3 comprises 13 residues. CDR3: CASSSDGWEKLFF. Written as DNA, the CDR3 is TGTGCCAGCAGCTCGGACGGTTGGGAAAAACTGTTTTTT.

This clone was recorded only once. The V gene is TRBV6-6, the J gene TRBJ2-2; D may be TRBD1 (6 bases). The V end lost 2 bases, the J end lost 3 bases, and 10 bases lay between the germline ends. The CDR3 extends over 15 amino acids. Germline lookup yields CDR1 MNHNY and CDR2 SVGAGI (reference sequence). The CDR3 protein is CASSYVQGHTGELFF. CDR3 nucleotides: TGTGCCAGCAGTTACGTACAGGGCCACACCGGGGAGCTGTTTTTT.

CDR3 coding DNA: TGTGCCAGCTCACCACCTTATAATCGGGCGGGAACTGAAGCTTTCTTT. As protein: CASSPPYNRAGTEAFF. This sequence joins TRBV18 and TRBJ1-1; D unclear. The CDR3 has 16 amino acids. Germline loops: CDR1 KGHSH, CDR2 LQKENI. Trimming took 0 bases from V and 5 from J, leaving 16 bases between them. Supplemented by reference TRBV18 and TRBJ1-1, the full variable domain reads NAGVMQNPRHLVRRRGQEARLRCSPMKGHSHVYWYRQLPEEGLKFMVYLQKENIIDESGMPKERFSAEFPKEGPSILRIQQVVRGDSAAYFCASSPPYNRAGTEAFFGQGTRLTVV.

V gene TRBV5-1 combines with J gene TRBJ2-5; D is uncertain. V was clipped by 3 bases and J by 2 bases, with 14 bases between them. The CDR3 has 15 amino acids. Germline CDR1 reads SGHRS; CDR2 reads YFSETQ. The CDR3 DNA sequence: TGCGCCAGCAGCTACCTTCTTCGGGCGCAAGAGACCCAGTACTTC. It codes for CASSYLLRAQETQYF.

In its sample, this clone was seen a few times. The chain joins TRBV11-2 to TRBJ2-5; D unresolved. The CDR3 spans 14 residues. The V end lost 6 bases, the J end lost 5 bases, and 16 bases lay between the germline ends. CDR1 and CDR2 (germline): SGHAT, FQNNGV. DNA for the CDR3: TGTGCCAGCAGTCTGACATCGAACGGGGAGACCCAGTACTTC. Its protein is CASSLTSNGETQYF.

The rearrangement joins TRBV5-1 to TRBJ1-4; D is unresolved. Germline loops: CDR1 SGHRS, CDR2 YFSETQ. The CDR3 is 14 amino acids. V was shortened by 1 base and J by 3 bases, with 7 bases between the two germline ends. The CDR3 is CASSLYRANEKLFF. CDR3 DNA: TGCGCCAGCAGCTTGTACAGAGCTAATGAAAAACTGTTTTTT. The full variable domain, completed using reference TRBV5-1 and TRBJ1-4, is KAGVTQTPRYLIKTRGQQVTLSCSPISGHRSVSWYQQTPGQGLQFLFEYFSETQRNKGNFPGRFSGRQFSNSRSEMNVSTLELGDSALYLCASSLYRANEKLFFGSGTQLSVL.

This clone was counted once. The chain couples TRBV2 to TRBJ1-5; D might be TRBD1 (6 bases). Trimming took 3 bases from V and 0 from J, leaving 15 bases between them. The germline V gene has CDR1 SNHLY and CDR2 FYNNEI. The CDR3 sequence is 17 residues long. The CDR3 loop reads CASSEGRGWNSNQPQHF. The CDR3 DNA reads TGTGCCAGCAGTGAGGGCAGGGGTTGGAATAGCAATCAGCCCCAGCATTTT.

The CDR3 spells CASSWGRGEQYF. The CDR3 nucleotides are TGTGCCAGCAGCTGGGGAAGGGGCGAGCAGTACTTC. The chain joins TRBV21-1 to TRBJ2-7; the table gives TRBD1 as D, unverified against the DNA. TRBV21-1 is listed as a pseudogene. The CDR3 consists of 12 residues.

This sequence joins TRBV5-1 and TRBJ2-7; the D gene is possibly TRBD2 (5 bases). The CDR3 extends over 17 amino acids. V lost 0 bases, J lost 0 bases, and 16 bases lay in between. Per the germline V gene, CDR1 is SGHRS and CDR2 is YFSETQ. The CDR3 is CASSLAGGPNLSYEQYF. In DNA, the CDR3 is TGCGCCAGCAGCTTGGCCGGAGGACCGAACCTCTCCTACGAGCAGTACTTC.

This clone occurred a few times. The chain uses TRBV4-1 and TRBJ1-4; D unresolved. Germline CDR1 is MGHRA and CDR2 is YSYEKL. The V and J ends lost 0 bases and 4 bases respectively, with 9 bases between them. The CDR3 covers 15 residues. The CDR3 DNA sequence: TGCGCCAGCAGCCAAGACGACGGTAATAATGAAAAACTGTTTTTT. It specifies CASSQDDGNNEKLFF.

CDR3 residues: CASKGTLNTGELFF. The DNA for the CDR3 is TGTGCCAGTAAAGGGACACTGAACACCGGGGAGCTGTTTTTT. This chain uses TRBV19 with TRBJ2-2; TRBD1 is a possible D gene (6 bases). CDR3 size: 14 residues. V was trimmed by 7 bases and J by 1 base, leaving 10 bases between them. The germline V gene has CDR1 LNHDA and CDR2 SQIVND (reference sequence).

The V and J genes are TRBV15 and TRBJ1-5; 10 positions agree with TRBD1. J was trimmed by 6 bases and V by 0 bases; bases with no gene match: 8. CDR3 length: 17 amino acids. The germline gives CDR1 LNHNV, CDR2 YYDKDF (reference sequence). The CDR3 spells CATSRDLRTGGVQPQHF. Written as DNA, the CDR3 is TGTGCCACCAGCAGAGATCTAAGGACAGGGGGAGTTCAGCCCCAGCATTTT.

The CDR3 here is CASSPGLDRSIQYF. The CDR3 nucleotides read TGTGCCAGCAGCCCGGGACTAGATCGTAGCATTCAGTACTTC. This rearrangement joins TRBV3-1 (or the pseudogene TRBV3-2) to TRBJ2-4; 8 nucleotides line up with TRBD2. The CDR3 sequence is 14 residues long. CDR1 LGHDT and CDR2 YNNKEL come from the germline V gene (reference sequence). The V segment lost 4 bases and the J segment 9 bases; nucleotides outside the gene matches: 8.

The table lists this clone with a count of one. J is TRBJ2-7 and V is TRBV4-2; 11 bases agree with TRBD2. CDR3 length: 16 residues. Germline V gene sequence: CDR1 LGHNA, CDR2 YNFKEQ. The ends lost 1 base at V and 1 base at J; junction bases unmatched: 3. The CDR3 reads CASSQGGTSGSYEQYF. In DNA form, the CDR3 reads TGTGCCAGCAGCCAAGGAGGGACTAGCGGATCCTACGAGCAGTACTTC.